The 6 T cell receptor beta chains below were found in one sample sequenced in a study of T cells in tumors after PD-1 blockade. The data were produced by immunoSEQ multiplex PCR, yet TCRdb's version contains in-frame clones alone and is incomplete. The sample yields 12,000 to 15,000 clones, around two thirds seen once. The sample in question was tumor tissue, obtained after anti-PD-1 treatment. These TCRs come from a human donor with cutaneous squamous cell carcinoma.

The gene calls are TRBV19 and TRBJ2-1; no clear D. Per germline, CDR1 LNHDA and CDR2 SQIVND (reference sequence). CDR3 length: 15 amino acids. V lost 3 bases and J lost 5, with 14 bases in between. The DNA of the CDR3 is TGTGCCAGTAGTATTCTGTCCCAATTACACAATGAGCAGTTCTTC. Translating gives CASSILSQLHNEQFF.

The CDR3 spells CASSLGGGDFKNIQYF. CDR3 nucleotide sequence: TGTGCCAGCAGCTTAGGAGGGGGGGACTTCAAAAACATTCAGTACTTC. The chain carries TRBV11-3 and TRBJ2-4; D perhaps matches TRBD2 (7 bases). Germline lookup yields CDR1 SGHNT and CDR2 YENEEA. The CDR3 consists of 16 residues. Deletions cut 1 base from V and 3 bases from J, with 13 bases between.

This chain joins TRBV10-2 and TRBJ1-6, with D tentatively TRBD1 (5 bases). From germline, CDR1 is WSHSY and CDR2 SAAADI. V shed 3 bases and J shed 10 bases, with 13 bases lying between them. The CDR3 covers 14 residues. CDR3 sequence (DNA): TGCGCCAGCAGTGAATCGGGGGGATTCTCACCCCTCCACTTT. Its translation is CASSESGGFSPLHF.

The genes are TRBV7-2 and TRBJ1-1; possibly TRBD1 for D (5 bases). Looked up from germline, CDR1 is SGHTA and CDR2 is FQGNSA. The CDR3 runs to 13 residues. The germline V and J ends were trimmed by 2 bases and 3 bases, with 7 bases remaining between them. The CDR3 is CASSLWGDTEAFF. The CDR3 DNA sequence: TGTGCCAGCAGCTTATGGGGGGACACTGAAGCTTTCTTT.

There are a few counts of this clone. The chain has TRBV7-6 and TRBJ1-3; D is uncertain. This CDR3 has 14 residues. V gave up 1 base and J gave up 4 bases, with 8 bases separating them. Germline lookup yields CDR1 SGHVS and CDR2 FNYEAQ. The CDR3 here is CASSLGTGGNTIYF. The DNA for the CDR3 is TGTGCCAGCAGCTTAGGAACGGGAGGAAACACCATATATTTT.

This clone was observed a single time. The CDR3 protein is CASSSGRGQRGNQPQHF. CDR3 DNA sequence: TGTGCCAGCAGCTCAGGGAGGGGGCAGAGGGGCAATCAGCCCCAGCATTTT. The J gene is TRBJ1-5, the V gene TRBV5-8, with TRBD1 matching 7 bases. Germline V gene lookup returns CDR1 SGHTS and CDR2 YDEGEE. V lost 3 bases and J lost 2; bases outside the gene matches: 11. The CDR3 runs 17 residues.